Each of the 27 T cell receptor beta chains below was sequenced from the same sample in a study of cytomegalovirus exposure and HLA in healthy donors. The PCR used 60 Vbeta and 13 Jbeta primers. Some clones are missing from TCRdb's copy, which holds only in-frame ones; the method was immunoSEQ multiplex PCR. The top ten hold approximately 1.4% of the sample, which has some 130,000 clones, 70% to 80% seen once. Sequenced sample: PBMCs. These receptors were collected from a female donor in good health and CMV-seronegative.

A word on this clone: At the DNA level, this CDR3 is encoded by other sequences in the same sample as well. The chain employs TRBV4-3 and TRBJ1-1, with D perhaps matching TRBD1 (6 bases). Germline CDR1 is LGHNA and CDR2 is YSLEER. Between the trimmed V and J ends, which lost 0 bases and 1 base, there was a span of 9 bases. This CDR3 has 15 residues. The CDR3, as DNA: TGCGCCAGCAGCCAAGATCTACAGGGGAACACTGAAGCTTTCTTT. It encodes CASSQDLQGNTEAFF.

This chain uses TRBV6-1 with TRBJ2-7; D is uncertain. Germline loops: CDR1 MNHNS, CDR2 SASEGT. V was trimmed by 4 bases and J by 3 bases, leaving 13 bases between them. The CDR3 runs to 14 residues. CDR3: CASSVLINSYEQYF. The CDR3 nucleotides read TGTGCCAGCAGTGTCTTGATAAACAGCTACGAGCAGTACTTC.

The chain joins TRBV6-5 to TRBJ2-5, with a possible D match to TRBD1 (6 bases). With 2 bases removed from V and 0 bases from J, the gap between germline ends came to 10 bases. This CDR3 comprises 15 residues. The germline CDR1 and CDR2 sequences are MNHEY and SVGAGI. CDR3 protein: CASSYGHRDQETQYF. The CDR3 DNA sequence: TGTGCCAGCAGTTACGGACACAGGGACCAAGAGACCCAGTACTTC.

The CDR3 region has the DNA TGTGCCAGCAGCTTAGTAGCGGGAGGGTACAATGAGCAGTTCTTC. Amino acid sequence: CASSLVAGGYNEQFF. The rearrangement uses TRBV13 and TRBJ2-1, with TRBD2 matching over 11 bases. CDR3 length equals 15 residues. Germline V gene data show CDR1 as PRHDT and CDR2 as FYEKMQ (reference sequence). J lost 4 bases, V lost 1 base, and 0 bases had no gene match.

The rearrangement joins TRBV15 to TRBJ1-5; 8 nucleotides match TRBD1. CDR1 is LNHNV, CDR2 YYDKDF, per germline (reference sequence). V shed 1 base, J shed 2 bases, and the junction held 7 bases outside the gene matches. The CDR3 length is 17 residues. Written as DNA, the CDR3 is TGTGCCACCAGCAGAGGGGCGGCGGACAGGGGCAATCAGCCCCAGCATTTT. It translates to CATSRGAADRGNQPQHF.

This chain uses TRBV7-2 with TRBJ1-5; D remains ambiguous. The CDR3 runs to 16 residues. V was pared by 8 bases and J by 7 bases, with 24 bases between. Germline V CDR1 and CDR2: SGHTA, FQGNSA. CDR3 DNA sequence: TGTGCCAGCGTCCTCGGCCCGGAGGGAGGGCGGCAGCCCCAGCATTTT. Translated, it gives CASVLGPEGGRQPQHF.

In its sample, this clone was seen once. The chain carries TRBV5-6 and TRBJ1-5, with TRBD1 as a possible D gene (5 bases). This CDR3 comprises 13 residues. CDR1 is SGHDT and CDR2 is YYEEEE in the germline V gene. V dropped 0 bases and J dropped 7 bases, with 8 bases sitting between them. The CDR3 nucleotides read TGTGCCAGCAGCTTGGGGGGGGACCAGCCCCAGCATTTT. This sequence encodes CASSLGGDQPQHF. Using reference TRBV5-6 and TRBJ1-5 for the parts outside the CDR3, the full variable domain is DAGVTQSPTHLIKTRGQQVTLRCSPKSGHDTVSWYQQALGQGPQFIFQYYEEEERQRGNFPDRFSGHQFPNYSSELNVNALLLGDSALYLCASSLGGDQPQHFGDGTRLSIL.

The chain recombines TRBV28 with TRBJ1-5, with 12 positions matching TRBD1. The CDR3 spans 16 residues. Germline CDR1 MDHEN, CDR2 SYDVKM. Losses at the gene ends were 5 bases for V and 6 bases for J; bases not matched to a gene: 8. The CDR3 coding sequence is TGTGCCAGCAGTCAACCGGGACAGGGGGCCGCTCAGCCCCAGCATTTT. Its translation: CASSQPGQGAAQPQHF. Complete variable domain (other parts from reference TRBV28 and TRBJ1-5): DVKVTQSSRYLVKRTGEKVFLECVQDMDHENMFWYRQDPGLGLRLIYFSYDVKMKEKGDIPEGYSVSREKKERFSLILESASTNQTSMYLCASSQPGQGAAQPQHFGDGTRLSIL.

The chain is built from TRBV7-9 and TRBJ2-4; 7 positions match TRBD1. CDR1 and CDR2 (germline): SEHNR, FQNEAQ (reference sequence). The CDR3 length is 15 residues. Unmatched junction bases numbered 3, after V lost 4 bases and J lost 0 bases. CDR3 nucleotide sequence: TGTGCCAGCAGCTCAGGGGGTTTAGCCAAAAACATTCAGTACTTC. Translation gives CASSSGGLAKNIQYF. Supplemented by reference TRBV7-9 and TRBJ2-4, the full variable domain reads DTGVSQNPRHKITKRGQNVTFRCDPISEHNRLYWYRQTLGQGPEFLTYFQNEAQLEKSRLLSDRFSAERPKGSFSTLEIQRTEQGDSAMYLCASSSGGLAKNIQYFGAGTRLSVL.

V usage is TRBV27 and J usage is TRBJ2-1; TRBD2 aligns across 7 bases. The V segment lost 5 bases and the J segment 6 bases; nucleotides outside the gene matches: 19. The CDR3 length is 18 residues. The V gene's germline CDR1 is MNHEY and CDR2 SMNVEV (reference sequence). The CDR3 here is CASSRLLGAGAGSNEQFF. The CDR3 nucleotides are TGTGCCAGCAGTCGACTCCTGGGCGCGGGAGCAGGATCCAATGAGCAGTTCTTC.

This chain links TRBV4-2 with TRBJ2-7, with a tentative D call TRBD2 (5 bases). The CDR3 spans 15 residues. Germline lookup yields CDR1 LGHNA and CDR2 YNFKEQ. Deletions cut 2 bases from V and 0 bases from J, with 11 bases between. CDR3 region: CASSQQTGNSYEQYF. The DNA of the CDR3 is TGTGCCAGCAGCCAACAGACGGGGAACTCCTACGAGCAGTACTTC.

As to this clone: The sample holds other DNA sequences that translate to the same CDR3. The V call is TRBV7-2, the J call TRBJ2-5; D is possibly TRBD2 (5 bases). Germline V gene data show CDR1 as SGHTA and CDR2 as FQGNSA. Trimming pared 4 bases from V and 5 bases from J, leaving 8 bases between. This CDR3 has 12 amino acids. The CDR3 reads CASSSSQETQYF. CDR3 DNA sequence: TGTGCCAGCAGCTCTAGCCAGGAGACCCAGTACTTC.

The chain couples TRBV10-3 to TRBJ1-1; D is unresolved. With 5 bases removed from V and 5 bases from J, the gap between germline ends came to 12 bases. There are 13 residues in the CDR3. The germline CDR1 and CDR2 sequences are ENHRY and SYGVKD. CDR3 nucleotide sequence: TGTGCCATCAGTTCCCCACTGGAGACTGAAGCTTTCTTT. This codes for CAISSPLETEAFF.

The chain links TRBV5-6 to TRBJ2-7; TRBD2 matches 12 bases. This CDR3 is built from 16 residues. J was trimmed by 4 bases and V by 0 bases; bases with no gene match: 5. Germline V gene lookup returns CDR1 SGHDT and CDR2 YYEEEE. The CDR3 loop reads CASSLGLAGVPYEQYF. CDR3 bases: TGTGCCAGCAGCTTGGGACTAGCGGGAGTACCTTACGAGCAGTACTTC.

This clone was seen a single time. This sequence joins TRBV11-3 and TRBJ2-1; tentatively, D is TRBD2 (6 bases). Germline CDR1 reads SGHNT; CDR2 reads YENEEA. Trimming pared 6 bases from V and 3 bases from J, leaving 21 bases between. This CDR3 region has 17 residues. The CDR3 spells CASSVSSARNFYNEQFF. The CDR3 DNA follows: TGTGCCAGCAGTGTTTCTAGCGCCCGAAACTTCTACAATGAGCAGTTCTTC.

The rearrangement uses TRBV15 and TRBJ2-3; no clear D. The CDR3 consists of 15 residues. Germline CDR1 reads LNHNV; CDR2 reads YYDKDF (reference sequence). The V and J ends lost 3 bases and 2 bases respectively, with 12 bases between them. The CDR3 coding sequence is TGTGCCACCAGCAGGAGGTACGCTTCCACAGATACGCAGTATTTT. Protein sequence: CATSRRYASTDTQYF. The full variable domain, with the rest looked up from reference TRBV15 and TRBJ2-3, is DAMVIQNPRYQVTQFGKPVTLSCSQTLNHNVMYWYQQKSSQAPKLLFHYYDKDFNNEADTPDNFQSRRPNTSFCFLDIRSPGLGDTAMYLCATSRRYASTDTQYFGPGTRLTVL.

The V gene is TRBV19, the J gene TRBJ1-5; unclear D gene. The CDR3 length is 14 residues. Germline CDR1 LNHDA, CDR2 SQIVND (reference sequence). The germline V and J ends were trimmed by 3 bases and 0 bases, with 6 bases remaining between them. CDR3 nucleotides: TGTGCCAGTAGTATTCGGGATAGCAATCAGCCCCAGCATTTT. Encoded protein: CASSIRDSNQPQHF.

This sequence joins TRBV6-5 and TRBJ1-2; D might be TRBD1 (5 bases). Germline CDR1 reads MNHEY; CDR2 reads SVGAGI. Trimming left V 4 bases short and J 4 bases short, with 16 bases between. The CDR3 sequence is 15 residues long. CDR3 in amino acids: CASSFGGGTPYGYTF. For the CDR3, the DNA is TGTGCCAGCAGTTTTGGGGGGGGGACTCCCTATGGCTACACCTTC.

The genes are TRBV7-2 and TRBJ2-7; a possible D gene is TRBD2 (5 bases). Germline assignment: CDR1 SGHTA and CDR2 FQGNSA. CDR3 length equals 14 residues. V lost 7 bases to trimming and J lost 2 bases, with 15 bases between them. The CDR3 loop is CASTGGRHTYEQYF. The CDR3 DNA reads as TGTGCCAGCACCGGTGGGAGACATACCTACGAGCAGTACTTC.

The chain uses TRBV5-1 and TRBJ1-2; 7 bases map to TRBD1. V gave up 3 bases and J gave up 6 bases; unmatched junction bases: 5. From germline, CDR1 is SGHRS and CDR2 YFSETQ. CDR3 length equals 13 residues. CDR3 coding DNA: TGCGCCAGCAGCTCGACAGGGACGGATGGCTACACCTTC. Protein sequence: CASSSTGTDGYTF.

Details on this clone: One end of the junction varies from germline; a read error may be responsible. The rearrangement uses TRBV27 and TRBJ2-1; TRBD2 aligns across 13 bases. Germline V gene lookup returns CDR1 MNHEY and CDR2 SMNVEV (reference sequence). The CDR3 extends over 17 amino acids. CDR3 in amino acids: CASSLSGTSGIYNEQFF. The DNA for the CDR3 is TGTGCCAGCAGTCTATCTGGGACTAGCGGGATATACAATGAGCAGTTCTTC.

The rearrangement joins TRBV27 to TRBJ2-7; D unclear. The germline V and J ends were trimmed by 0 bases and 0 bases, with 3 bases remaining between them. The germline CDR1 and CDR2 sequences are MNHEY and SMNVEV (reference sequence). CDR3 length equals 13 residues. The CDR3 DNA sequence: TGTGCCAGCAGTTTATCAGCCTCCTACGAGCAGTACTTC. It encodes CASSLSASYEQYF.

As for this clone: This CDR3 is also generated by other DNA sequences in the sample. This chain connects TRBV28 to TRBJ2-3; 7 bases fit TRBD2. The V segment lost 5 bases and the J segment 0 bases; nucleotides outside the gene matches: 5. Germline V lookup: CDR1 MDHEN, CDR2 SYDVKM. The length of the CDR3 is 15 residues. The CDR3 coding sequence is TGTGCCAGCAGTCTCGGGGGGATAAGCACAGATACGCAGTATTTT. This translates into CASSLGGISTDTQYF.

The V call is TRBV30, the J call TRBJ1-2; D is unclear. CDR1 GTSNPN and CDR2 SVGIG come from the germline V gene (reference sequence). The CDR3 contains 13 residues. Trimming removed 0 bases from V and 5 bases from J, with 10 bases in between. CDR3 sequence: CAWSVQTLYGYTF. The CDR3 nucleotides read TGTGCCTGGAGTGTACAGACCCTTTATGGCTACACCTTC.

V usage is TRBV6-1 and J usage is TRBJ2-1, with D perhaps matching TRBD1 (7 bases). The CDR3 spans 17 residues. Germline V gene data show CDR1 as MNHNS and CDR2 as SASEGT. V lost 2 bases and J 6 bases, leaving 20 bases between the germline ends. The CDR3 sequence is CASSELGGTVEGNEQFF. CDR3 in DNA: TGTGCCAGCAGTGAATTGGGCGGGACAGTCGAGGGCAATGAGCAGTTCTTC.

The chain combines TRBV19 with TRBJ2-1; D unclear. Germline V lookup: CDR1 LNHDA, CDR2 SQIVND (reference sequence). Trimming removed 2 bases from V and 4 bases from J, with 15 bases in between. CDR3 length: 16 amino acids. The CDR3 sequence is CASSITSLAEYNEQFF. The CDR3 nucleotides are TGTGCCAGTAGTATAACATCTTTGGCGGAGTACAATGAGCAGTTCTTC.

The chain recombines TRBV19 with TRBJ1-5; D not certain. Germline-derived CDR1 and CDR2 are LNHDA and SQIVND (reference sequence). Between the trimmed V and J ends, which lost 5 bases and 4 bases, there was a span of 12 bases. The CDR3 sequence is 14 residues long. The CDR3 DNA sequence: TGTGCCAGTAGTTCAAACACGGAGAATCAGCCCCAGCATTTT. Amino acid sequence: CASSSNTENQPQHF.